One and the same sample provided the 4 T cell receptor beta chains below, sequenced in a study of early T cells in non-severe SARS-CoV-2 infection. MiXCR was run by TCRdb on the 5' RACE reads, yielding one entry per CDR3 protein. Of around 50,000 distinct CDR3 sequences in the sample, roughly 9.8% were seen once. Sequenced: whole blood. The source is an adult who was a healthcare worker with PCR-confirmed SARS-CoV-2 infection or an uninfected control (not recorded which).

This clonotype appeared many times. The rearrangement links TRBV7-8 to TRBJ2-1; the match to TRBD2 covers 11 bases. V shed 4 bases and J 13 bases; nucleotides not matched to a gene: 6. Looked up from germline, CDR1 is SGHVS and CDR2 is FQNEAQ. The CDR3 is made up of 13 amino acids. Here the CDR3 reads CASSSPGLAVQFF. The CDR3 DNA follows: TGTGCCAGCAGCTCCCCGGGACTAGCGGTACAGTTCTTC.

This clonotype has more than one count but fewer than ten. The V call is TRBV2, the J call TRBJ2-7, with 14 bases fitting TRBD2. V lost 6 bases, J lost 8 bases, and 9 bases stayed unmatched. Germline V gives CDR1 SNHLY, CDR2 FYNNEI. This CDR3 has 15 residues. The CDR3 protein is CASRNPGLAGEKQYF. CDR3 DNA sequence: TGTGCCAGCAGGAACCCGGGACTAGCGGGAGAGAAGCAGTACTTC.

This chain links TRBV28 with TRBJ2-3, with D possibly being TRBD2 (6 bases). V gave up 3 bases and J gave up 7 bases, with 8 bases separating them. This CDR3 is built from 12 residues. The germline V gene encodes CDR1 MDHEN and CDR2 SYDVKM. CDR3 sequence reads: CASSLWTNTQYF. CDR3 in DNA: TGTGCCAGCAGTTTGTGGACTAATACGCAGTATTTT. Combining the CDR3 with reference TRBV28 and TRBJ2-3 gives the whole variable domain DVKVTQSSRYLVKRTGEKVFLECVQDMDHENMFWYRQDPGLGLRLIYFSYDVKMKEKGDIPEGYSVSREKKERFSLILESASTNQTSMYLCASSLWTNTQYFGPGTRLTVL.

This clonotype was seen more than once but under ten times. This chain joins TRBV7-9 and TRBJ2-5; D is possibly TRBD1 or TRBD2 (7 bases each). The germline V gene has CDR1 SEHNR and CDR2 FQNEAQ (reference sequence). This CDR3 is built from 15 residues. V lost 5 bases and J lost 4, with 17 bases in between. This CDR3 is CASSLLGRDRETQYF. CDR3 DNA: TGTGCCAGCAGCCTCCTGGGGAGGGACAGAGAGACCCAGTACTTC. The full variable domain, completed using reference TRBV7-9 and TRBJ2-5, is DTGVSQNPRHKITKRGQNVTFRCDPISEHNRLYWYRQTLGQGPEFLTYFQNEAQLEKSRLLSDRFSAERPKGSFSTLEIQRTEQGDSAMYLCASSLLGRDRETQYFGPGTRLLVL.